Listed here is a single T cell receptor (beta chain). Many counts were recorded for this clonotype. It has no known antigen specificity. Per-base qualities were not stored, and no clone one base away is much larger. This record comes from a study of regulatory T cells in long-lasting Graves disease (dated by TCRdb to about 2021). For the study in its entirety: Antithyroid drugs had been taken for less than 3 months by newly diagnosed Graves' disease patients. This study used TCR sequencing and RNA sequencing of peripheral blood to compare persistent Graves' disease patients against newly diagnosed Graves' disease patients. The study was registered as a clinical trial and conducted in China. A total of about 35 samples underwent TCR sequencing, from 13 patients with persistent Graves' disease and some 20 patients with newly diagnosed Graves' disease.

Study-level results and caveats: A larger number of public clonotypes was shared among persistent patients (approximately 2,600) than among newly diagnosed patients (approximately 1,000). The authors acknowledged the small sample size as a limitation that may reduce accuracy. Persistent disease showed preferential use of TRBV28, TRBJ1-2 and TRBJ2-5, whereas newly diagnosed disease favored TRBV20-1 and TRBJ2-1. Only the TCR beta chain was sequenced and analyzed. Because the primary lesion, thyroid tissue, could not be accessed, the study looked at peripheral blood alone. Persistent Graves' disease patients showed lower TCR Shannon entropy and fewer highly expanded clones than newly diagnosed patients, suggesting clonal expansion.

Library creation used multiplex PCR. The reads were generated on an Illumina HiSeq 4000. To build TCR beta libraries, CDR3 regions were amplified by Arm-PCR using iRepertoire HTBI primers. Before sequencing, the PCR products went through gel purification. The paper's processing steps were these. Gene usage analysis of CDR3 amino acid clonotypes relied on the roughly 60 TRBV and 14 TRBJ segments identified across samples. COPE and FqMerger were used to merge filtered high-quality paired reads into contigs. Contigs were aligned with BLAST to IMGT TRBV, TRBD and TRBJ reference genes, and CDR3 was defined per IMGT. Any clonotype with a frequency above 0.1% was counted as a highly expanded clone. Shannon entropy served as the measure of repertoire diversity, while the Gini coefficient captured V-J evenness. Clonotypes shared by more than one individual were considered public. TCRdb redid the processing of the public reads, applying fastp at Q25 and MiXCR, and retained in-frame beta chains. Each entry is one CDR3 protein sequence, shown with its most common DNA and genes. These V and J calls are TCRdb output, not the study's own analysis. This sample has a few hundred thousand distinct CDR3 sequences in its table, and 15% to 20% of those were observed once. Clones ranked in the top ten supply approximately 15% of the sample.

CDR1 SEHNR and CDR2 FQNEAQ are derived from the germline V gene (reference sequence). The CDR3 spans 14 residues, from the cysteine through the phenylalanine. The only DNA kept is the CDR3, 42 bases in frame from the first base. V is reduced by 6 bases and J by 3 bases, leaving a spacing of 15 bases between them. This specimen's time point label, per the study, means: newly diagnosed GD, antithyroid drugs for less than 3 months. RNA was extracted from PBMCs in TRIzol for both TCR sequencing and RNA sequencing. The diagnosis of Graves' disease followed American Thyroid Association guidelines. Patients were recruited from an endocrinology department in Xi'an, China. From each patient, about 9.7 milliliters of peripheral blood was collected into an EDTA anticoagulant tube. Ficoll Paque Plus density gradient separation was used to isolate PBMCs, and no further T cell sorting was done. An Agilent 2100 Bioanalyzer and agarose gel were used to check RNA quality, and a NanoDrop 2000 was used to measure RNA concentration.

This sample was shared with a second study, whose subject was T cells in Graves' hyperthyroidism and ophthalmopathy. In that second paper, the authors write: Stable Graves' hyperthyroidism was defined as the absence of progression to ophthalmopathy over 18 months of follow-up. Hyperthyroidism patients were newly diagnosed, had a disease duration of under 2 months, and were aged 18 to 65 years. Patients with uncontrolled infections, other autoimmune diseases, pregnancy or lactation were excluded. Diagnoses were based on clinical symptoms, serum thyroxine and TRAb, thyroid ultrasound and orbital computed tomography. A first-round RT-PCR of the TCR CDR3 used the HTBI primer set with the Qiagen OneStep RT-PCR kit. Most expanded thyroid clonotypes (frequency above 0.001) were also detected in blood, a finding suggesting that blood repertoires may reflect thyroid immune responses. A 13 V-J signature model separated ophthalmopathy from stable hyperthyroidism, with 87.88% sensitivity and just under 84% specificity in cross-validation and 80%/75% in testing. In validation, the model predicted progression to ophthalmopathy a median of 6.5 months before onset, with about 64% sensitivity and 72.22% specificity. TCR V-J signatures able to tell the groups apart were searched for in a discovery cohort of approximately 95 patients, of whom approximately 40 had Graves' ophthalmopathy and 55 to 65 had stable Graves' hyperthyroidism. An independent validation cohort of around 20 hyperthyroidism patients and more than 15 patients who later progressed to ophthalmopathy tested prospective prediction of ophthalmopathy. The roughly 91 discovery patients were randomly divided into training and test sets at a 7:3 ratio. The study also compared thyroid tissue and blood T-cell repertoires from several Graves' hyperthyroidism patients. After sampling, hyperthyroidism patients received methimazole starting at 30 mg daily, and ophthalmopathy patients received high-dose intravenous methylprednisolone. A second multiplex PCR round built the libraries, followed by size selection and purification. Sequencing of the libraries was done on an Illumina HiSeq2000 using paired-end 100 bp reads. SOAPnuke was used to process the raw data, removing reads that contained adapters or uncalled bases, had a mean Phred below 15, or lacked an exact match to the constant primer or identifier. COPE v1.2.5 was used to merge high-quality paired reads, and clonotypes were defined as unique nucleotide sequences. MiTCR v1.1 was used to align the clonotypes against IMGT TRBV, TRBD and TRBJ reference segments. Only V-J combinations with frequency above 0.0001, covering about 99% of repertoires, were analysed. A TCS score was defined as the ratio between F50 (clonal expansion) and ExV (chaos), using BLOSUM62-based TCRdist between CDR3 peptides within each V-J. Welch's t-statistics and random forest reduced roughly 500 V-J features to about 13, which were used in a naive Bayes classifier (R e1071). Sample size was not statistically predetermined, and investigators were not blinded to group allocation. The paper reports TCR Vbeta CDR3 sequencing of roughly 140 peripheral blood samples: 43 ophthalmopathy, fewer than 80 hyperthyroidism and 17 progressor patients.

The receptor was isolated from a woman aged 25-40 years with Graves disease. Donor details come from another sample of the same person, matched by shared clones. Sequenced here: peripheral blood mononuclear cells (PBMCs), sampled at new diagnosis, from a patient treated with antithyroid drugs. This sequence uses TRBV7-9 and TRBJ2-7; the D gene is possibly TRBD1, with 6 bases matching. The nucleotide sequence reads TGTGCCAGCAGGAAAGGCCAGGGGAACTACGAGCAGTACTTC. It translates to CASRKGQGNYEQYF.